This T cell receptor beta chain was sequenced for a study of CD8 T cells in ankylosing spondylitis. TCRdb re-called the 5' RACE reads through MiXCR, storing one row per CDR3 protein. This table holds tens of thousands of distinct CDR3 sequences, roughly 27% found once. This clonotype was seen a single time. Germline CDR1 SGHDT, CDR2 YYEEEE. The CDR3 is made up of 18 amino acids. V dropped 4 bases and J dropped 2; count of bases not matched to a gene: 11. Sequencing input: blood, either unsorted or a sorted T cell fraction (not recorded which). The TCR was taken from a male donor with ankylosing spondylitis or in good health (not recorded which). The gene calls are TRBV5-6 and TRBJ2-7, with 14 bases identical to TRBD2. The CDR3 spells CASSPATSTSGRAYEQYF. The CDR3 coding sequence is TGTGCCAGCAGCCCTGCGACCTCGACTAGCGGGAGGGCCTACGAGCAGTACTTC.